These T cell receptor beta chains were read from a single sample in a study of blood T cell repertoires in COVID-19. TCRdb keeps only in-frame clones here, not all; method: immunoSEQ multiplex PCR. This sample has approximately 280,000 clones, with roughly 88% found just once. Sample: peripheral blood. Receptor source: a woman aged 70 to 79 with acute or convalescent COVID-19. The CDR3 runs from the conserved cysteine through the conserved F or W. A D gene is named only where the DNA matches it firmly. The size of a clone is reported for some rows only, either as once, few or many, or as a class for expanded clones.

CDR3,DNA,V,D,J,size
CASSTQDRGATYEQYF,TGTGCCAGTAGCACCCAGGACAGGGGAGCGACCTACGAGCAGTACTTC,TRBV19,TRBD1,TRBJ2-7,.
CSVRGQTNTGELFF,TGCAGCGTTAGAGGACAGACAAACACCGGGGAGCTGTTTTTT,TRBV29-1,.,TRBJ2-2,once
CAISVGVGTEAFF,TGTGCCATCAGTGTCGGGGTTGGCACTGAAGCTTTCTTT,TRBV10-3,.,TRBJ1-1,.
CASSFRGEGYEQYF,TGCGCCAGCAGCTTCCGGGGGGAGGGGTACGAGCAGTACTTC,TRBV5-1,TRBD2,TRBJ2-7,.
CASSPGQGSQETQYF,TGCGCCAGCAGCCCGGGACAGGGGAGCCAAGAGACCCAGTACTTC,TRBV5-1,TRBD1,TRBJ2-5,.
CASQQGSDTEAFF,TGTGCCAGCCAACAGGGGTCTGACACTGAAGCTTTCTTT,TRBV6-5,TRBD1,TRBJ1-1,few
CASSSTGEEYF,TGTGCCAGCAGCTCTACAGGGGAGGAGTACTTC,TRBV5-5,.,TRBJ2-7,.
CASSTQTGAAGSPLHF,TGTGCCAGCAGCACCCAGACAGGGGCCGCCGGGTCGCCCCTCCACTTT,TRBV7-8,TRBD1,TRBJ1-6,.
CASRPRGRNSPLHF,TGTGCCAGCAGGCCCAGGGGCCGCAATTCACCCCTCCACTTT,TRBV6-5,.,TRBJ1-6,.
CASSLGVPTAGWRQYF,TGTGCCAGCAGCTTAGGAGTGCCGACCGCAGGGTGGCGGCAGTACTTC,TRBV7-2,.,TRBJ2-7,.
CASSQTGSDFEAFF,TGTGCCAGCAGCCAGACAGGGTCGGATTTTGAAGCTTTCTTT,TRBV3-1/TRBV3-2,TRBD1,TRBJ1-1,.
CSVETGGWTEAFF,TGCAGCGTAGAAACAGGGGGATGGACTGAAGCTTTCTTT,TRBV29-1,TRBD1,TRBJ1-1,.
CASSESGAGESDEQFF,TGCGCCAGCAGTGAGTCAGGGGCAGGGGAAAGCGATGAGCAGTTCTTC,TRBV10-1,.,TRBJ2-1,.
CASSPQTGWADTQYF,TGTGCCAGCAGCCCACAGACAGGGTGGGCAGATACGCAGTATTTT,TRBV7-3,TRBD1,TRBJ2-3,.
CASSQDREAFF,TGTGCCAGCAGCCAAGACAGGGAAGCTTTCTTT,TRBV3-1/TRBV3-2,.,TRBJ1-1,.
CASSLYHRTSGYEQYF,TGTGCCAGCAGCTTATACCATCGGACTAGCGGCTACGAGCAGTACTTC,TRBV7-3,TRBD2,TRBJ2-7,few
CASSQTGTRGVNEQFF,TGTGCCAGCAGCCAGACCGGGACTAGGGGCGTGAATGAGCAGTTCTTC,TRBV4-2,TRBD2,TRBJ2-1,.
CASSPGVRETQYF,TGTGCCAGCAGCCCCGGGGTTCGGGAGACCCAGTACTTC,TRBV11-1,.,TRBJ2-5,.
CASSQVHGQPQHF,TGCGCCAGCAGCCAAGTTCACGGTCAGCCCCAGCATTTT,TRBV4-1,.,TRBJ1-5,.
CASSASGTSLTDTQYF,TGTGCCAGCTCCGCTTCCGGGACATCTCTCACAGATACGCAGTATTTT,TRBV18,.,TRBJ2-3,.